The clone carrying this TCR beta chain was counted ten times or more. MiXCR, run by TCRdb on the RT-PCR reads, gives a single entry per CDR3 protein. Among about 700,000 distinct CDR3 sequences listed, approximately 14% were seen once. The data originate from a study of response to subunit inactivated influenza vaccine. Germline V gives CDR1 MDHEN, CDR2 SYDVKM. The CDR3 has 15 amino acids. V lost 2 bases to trimming and J lost 3 bases; unmatched junction nucleotides: 3. This receptor was taken from a man in his fifties or sixties who received an inactivated influenza vaccine. The chain uses TRBV28 and TRBJ2-5; 10 bases match TRBD2. The starting material was PBMCs from blood, obtained 11 to 12 days after vaccination. In DNA form, the CDR3 reads TGTGCCAGCAGTTTAGGCCTAGCGGGGGAAGAGACCCAGTACTTC. It is translated as CASSLGLAGEETQYF.